A single sample is the source of the 25 T cell receptor beta chains below, sequenced in a study of graft-versus-host responses after intestinal transplantation. Clones were sequenced by immunoSEQ multiplex PCR, and TCRdb holds only the in-frame ones, with some missing. The sample shows some 31,000 clones, 93% of them seen only once. This specimen consisted of PBMCs, obtained about ten weeks after intestinal transplant. Receptors were obtained from a human patient who received an intestinal transplant, so some T cells may come from the graft donor.

The J gene is TRBJ2-7, the V gene TRBV9; D is perhaps TRBD2 (5 bases). V was pared by 0 bases and J by 1 base, with 8 bases between. CDR1 is SGDLS and CDR2 is YYNGEE in the germline V gene. The CDR3 spans 14 residues. The CDR3, as DNA: TGTGCCAGCAGCGTAGGTAGCGCTTCCTACGAGCAGTACTTC. Its translation: CASSVGSASYEQYF.

CDR3 residues: CASSELVGAGHEQYF. The CDR3, as DNA: TGTGCCAGCAGTGAACTCGTGGGAGCGGGACACGAGCAGTACTTC. The chain recombines TRBV6-1 with TRBJ2-7; 7 bases match TRBD2. Trimming took 2 bases from V and 5 from J; bases not matched to a gene: 9. The length of the CDR3 is 15 residues. Germline values: CDR1 MNHNS, CDR2 SASEGT.

This clone was found once. This sequence joins TRBV2 and TRBJ2-1; D gene uncertain. There are 12 residues in the CDR3. Per the germline V gene, CDR1 is SNHLY and CDR2 is FYNNEI. The V and J ends lost 3 bases and 8 bases respectively, with 8 bases between them. The CDR3 DNA reads TGTGCCAGCAGTGATCAGGATTATGAGCAGTTCTTC. Translation gives CASSDQDYEQFF.

The chain couples TRBV7-6 to TRBJ2-3; no definite D call. V was pared by 0 bases and J by 6 bases, with 10 bases between. The CDR3 runs 14 residues. CDR1 is SGHVS, CDR2 FNYEAQ, per germline. The CDR3: CASSLAYSPDTQYF. As DNA, the CDR3 is TGTGCCAGCAGCTTAGCTTACAGTCCCGATACGCAGTATTTT.

The rearrangement uses TRBV5-6 and TRBJ2-3; a possible D gene is TRBD1 (5 bases). V gave up 5 bases and J gave up 6 bases, with 10 bases separating them. Germline values: CDR1 SGHDT, CDR2 YYEEEE. This CDR3 has 12 residues. The CDR3 spells CASSLGADTQYF. The DNA for the CDR3 is TGTGCCAGCAGTCTTGGGGCGGATACGCAGTATTTT.

The chain is built from TRBV6-5 and TRBJ1-1, with D unresolved. From germline, CDR1 is MNHEY and CDR2 SVGAGI. Trimming took 4 bases from V and 1 from J, leaving 4 bases between them. The CDR3 length is 12 residues. The CDR3 nucleotides are TGTGCCAGCAGTTCCGGGAACACTGAAGCTTTCTTT. It encodes CASSSGNTEAFF.

This clone showed up just a few times. The chain is built from TRBV27 and TRBJ1-6; 11 bases align to TRBD1. The germline CDR1 and CDR2 sequences are MNHEY and SMNVEV (reference sequence). CDR3 length: 16 residues. Trimming at V came to 6 bases and at J to 4 bases, leaving 5 bases not matched to a gene. CDR3: CASSPGQGGYNSPLHF. CDR3 DNA: TGTGCCAGCAGCCCGGGACAGGGGGGATATAATTCACCCCTCCACTTT.

This chain uses TRBV19 with TRBJ2-4; 9 nucleotides align to TRBD1. The CDR3 has 16 residues. The ends lost 5 bases at V and 6 bases at J; junction bases unmatched: 11. Germline lookup yields CDR1 LNHDA and CDR2 SQIVND (reference sequence). Here the CDR3 DNA reads TGTGCCAGTAGTCCCCCCACGCCGGGACAGGGAAACATTCAGTACTTC. It specifies CASSPPTPGQGNIQYF.

This rearrangement joins TRBV10-1 to TRBJ1-3, with a possible D match to TRBD1 (5 bases). V was clipped by 10 bases and J by 1 base, with 11 bases between them. Germline CDR1 WNHNN, CDR2 SYGVQD (reference sequence). The CDR3 length is 13 residues. CDR3 loop: CAIPRVSGNTIYF. CDR3 DNA sequence: TGCGCCATCCCCAGGGTGTCTGGAAACACCATATATTTT.

CDR3 sequence reads: CAWNYRSIQYF. The CDR3 DNA reads TGTGCCTGGAATTATAGGAGCATTCAGTACTTC. The chain couples TRBV30 to TRBJ2-4, with D uncertain. Germline CDR1 is GTSNPN and CDR2 is SVGIG (reference sequence). The CDR3 spans 11 residues. V was shortened by 4 bases and J by 9 bases, with 10 bases between the two germline ends.

This CDR3 is CASSQSMWQANQPQHF. CDR3 bases: TGCGCCAGCAGCCAATCCATGTGGCAGGCCAATCAGCCCCAGCATTTT. The J gene is TRBJ1-5, the V gene TRBV4-1; unclear D gene. The length of the CDR3 is 16 residues. Per germline, CDR1 MGHRA and CDR2 YSYEKL. V was pared by 2 bases and J by 3 bases, with 14 bases between.

V is TRBV13 and J is TRBJ2-7, with 9 bases identical to TRBD1. J gave up 5 bases and V 5 bases, and 13 bases lay outside the gene matches. In germline, CDR1 is PRHDT, CDR2 FYEKMQ (reference sequence). CDR3 size: 16 residues. In DNA form, the CDR3 reads TGTGCCAGCAGCGCCCCGGGGACAGGGATTTTTGACGAGCAGTACTTC. This encodes CASSAPGTGIFDEQYF. The complete variable domain, with remaining parts taken from reference TRBV13 and TRBJ2-7, reads AAGVIQSPRHLIKEKRETATLKCYPIPRHDTVYWYQQGPGQDPQFLISFYEKMQSDKGSIPDRFSAQQFSDYHSELNMSSLELGDSALYFCASSAPGTGIFDEQYFGPGTRLTVT.

Worth noting for this clone: The junction differs from germline at one of its ends, possibly a read error. The chain links TRBV18 to TRBJ2-7; 12 bases align to TRBD1. This CDR3 contains 16 residues. Germline assignment: CDR1 KGHSH and CDR2 LQKENI. CDR3 amino acids: CASSPPLGTGGYGQYF. The CDR3 region has the DNA TGTGCCAGCTCACCACCTCTTGGGACAGGGGGCTACGGGCAGTACTTC.

CDR3 sequence: CASSRDGIVQETQYF. The DNA for the CDR3 is TGCGCCAGCAGTCGGGACGGAATCGTTCAAGAGACCCAGTACTTC. This chain joins TRBV5-1 and TRBJ2-5; the D gene could be TRBD1 or TRBD2 (5 bases each). Germline V CDR1 and CDR2: SGHRS, YFSETQ. The CDR3 covers 15 residues. Trimming removed 5 bases from V and 2 bases from J, with 16 bases in between.

The J gene is TRBJ2-7, the V gene TRBV6-5, with D hard to call. V was pared by 3 bases and J by 2 bases, with 5 bases between. Germline CDR1 and CDR2: MNHEY and SVGAGI. The CDR3 spans 12 residues. Here the CDR3 reads CASSYNTYEQYF. CDR3 DNA: TGTGCCAGCAGTTATAACACCTACGAGCAGTACTTC.

On this clone itself: The junction and the germline gene differ at one end; a read error may be behind it. The chain couples TRBV29-1 to TRBJ1-3; possibly TRBD1 for D (6 bases). CDR1 and CDR2 from the germline V gene are SQVTM and ANQGSEA. This CDR3 is built from 14 residues. In nucleotides, the CDR3 is TGCAGCGTTAAAGAGACAGGAGAAGGTAACACCATATATTTT. Translation: CSVKETGEGNTIYF.

The CDR3 sequence: CASSEFRDRYSNQPQHF. DNA for the CDR3: TGTGCCAGCAGTGAATTCAGAGACAGATATAGCAATCAGCCCCAGCATTTT. The rearrangement joins TRBV25-1 to TRBJ1-5, with a weak D call TRBD1 (5 bases). V lost 1 base to trimming and J lost 0 bases, with 13 bases between them. CDR3 length: 17 residues. The germline V gene encodes CDR1 MGHDK and CDR2 SYGVNS. Drawing the rest from reference TRBV25-1 and TRBJ1-5, the complete variable domain is EADIYQTPRYLVIGTGKKITLECSQTMGHDKMYWYQQDPGMELHLIHYSYGVNSTEKGDLSSESTVSRIRTEHFPLTLESARPSHTSQYLCASSEFRDRYSNQPQHFGDGTRLSIL.

This chain links TRBV5-6 with TRBJ2-5, with 8 bases that match TRBD1. CDR1 and CDR2 (germline): SGHDT, YYEEEE. The length of the CDR3 is 14 residues. Trimming removed 5 bases from V and 5 bases from J; junction bases left unmatched: 8. The CDR3 spells CASRRQGRQETQYF. The CDR3, as DNA: TGTGCCAGCAGAAGACAGGGGCGGCAGGAGACCCAGTACTTC.

V gene TRBV6-4 combines with J gene TRBJ2-1; 9 bases are a match to TRBD2. CDR3 length: 13 residues. V was pared by 2 bases and J by 12 bases, with 5 bases of the junction left unmatched. CDR1 is MRHNA and CDR2 is SNTAGT in the germline V gene. CDR3 amino acids: CASSDGTAGGQFF. DNA for the CDR3: TGTGCCAGCAGTGACGGGACAGCGGGAGGGCAGTTCTTC.

The V call is TRBV7-6, the J call TRBJ1-1; D unresolved. Per germline, CDR1 SGHVS and CDR2 FNYEAQ. With 2 bases removed from V and 1 base from J, the gap between germline ends came to 11 bases. The CDR3 sequence is 15 residues long. CDR3 sequence reads: CASSLLGIRNTEAFF. The CDR3 DNA sequence: TGTGCCAGCAGCTTATTAGGCATTAGGAACACTGAAGCTTTCTTT.

V is TRBV19 and J is TRBJ1-2; D is unresolved. The CDR3 contains 14 residues. V shed 5 bases and J shed 6 bases, with 16 bases lying between them. Germline assignment: CDR1 LNHDA and CDR2 SQIVND (reference sequence). In DNA, the CDR3 is TGTGCCAGTAGTCATAAATCCCTATTCAATGGCTACACCTTC. Translation: CASSHKSLFNGYTF.

This chain links TRBV12-5 with TRBJ2-1, with a weak D call TRBD1 (5 bases). V lost 4 bases and J 0 bases, leaving 10 bases between the germline ends. CDR1 LGHNT and CDR2 FRNRAP come from the germline V gene. There are 15 residues in the CDR3. The CDR3 nucleotides read TGTGCTAGTGGTTCTAGGGGAAGCTCCTACAATGAGCAGTTCTTC. This encodes CASGSRGSSYNEQFF. The whole variable domain, remainder taken from reference TRBV12-5 and TRBJ2-1, is DARVTQTPRHKVTEMGQEVTMRCQPILGHNTVFWYRQTMMQGLELLAYFRNRAPLDDSGMPKDRFSAEMPDATLATLKIQPSEPRDSAVYFCASGSRGSSYNEQFFGPGTRLTVL.

The chain employs TRBV5-4 and TRBJ1-1; perhaps TRBD1 as D (6 bases). Looked up from germline, CDR1 is SGHNT and CDR2 is YYREEE (reference sequence). Trimming removed 4 bases from V and 0 bases from J, with 13 bases in between. This CDR3 has 15 amino acids. The CDR3, as DNA: TGTGCCAGCAGCCCTCTAAGGGGGGTGAACACTGAAGCTTTCTTT. Its protein product is CASSPLRGVNTEAFF. The complete variable domain, with remaining parts taken from reference TRBV5-4 and TRBJ1-1, reads ETGVTQSPTHLIKTRGQQVTLRCSSQSGHNTVSWYQQALGQGPQFIFQYYREEENGRGNFPPRFSGLQFPNYSSELNVNALELDDSALYLCASSPLRGVNTEAFFGQGTRLTVV.

The V gene is TRBV4-1, the J gene TRBJ2-7; the D is unclear. The CDR3 contains 13 residues. V shed 6 bases and J shed 3 bases, with 12 bases lying between them. The germline gives CDR1 MGHRA, CDR2 YSYEKL. The CDR3 DNA reads as TGCGCCAGCAGTCTCCTAGGCGGCTACGAGCAGTACTTC. This codes for CASSLLGGYEQYF.

The chain combines TRBV7-3 with TRBJ2-1; no clear D gene. Between the trimmed V and J ends, which lost 5 bases and 0 bases, there was a span of 26 bases. Germline CDR1 is SGHTA and CDR2 is FQGTGA. The CDR3 sequence is 20 residues long. CDR3 in amino acids: CASSIRPVPPMWISYNEQFF. CDR3 DNA: TGTGCCAGCAGCATCCGCCCAGTCCCGCCTATGTGGATCTCCTACAATGAGCAGTTCTTC.